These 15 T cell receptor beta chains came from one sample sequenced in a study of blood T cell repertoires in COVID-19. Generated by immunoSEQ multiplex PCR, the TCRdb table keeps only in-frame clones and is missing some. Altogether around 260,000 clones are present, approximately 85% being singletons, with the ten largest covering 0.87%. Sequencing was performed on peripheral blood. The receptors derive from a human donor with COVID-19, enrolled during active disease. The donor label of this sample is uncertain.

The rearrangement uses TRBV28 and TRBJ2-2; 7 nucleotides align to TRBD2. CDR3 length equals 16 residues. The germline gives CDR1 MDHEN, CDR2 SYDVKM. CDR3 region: CAIPGGREINTGELFF. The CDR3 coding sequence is TGTGCAATCCCAGGCGGGCGGGAGATTAACACCGGGGAGCTGTTTTTT.

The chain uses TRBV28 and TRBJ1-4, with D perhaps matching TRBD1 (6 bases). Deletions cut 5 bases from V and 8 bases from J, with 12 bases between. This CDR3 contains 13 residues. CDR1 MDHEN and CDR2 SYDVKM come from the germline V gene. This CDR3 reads CASSQGGGEKLFF. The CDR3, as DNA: TGTGCCAGCAGTCAAGGGGGGGGAGAAAAACTGTTTTTT.

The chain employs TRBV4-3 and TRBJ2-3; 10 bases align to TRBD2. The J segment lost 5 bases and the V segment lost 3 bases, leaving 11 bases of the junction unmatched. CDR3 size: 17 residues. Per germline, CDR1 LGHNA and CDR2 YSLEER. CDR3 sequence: CASSQSSGRNFGDTQYF. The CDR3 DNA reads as TGCGCCAGCAGCCAGAGTAGCGGGAGGAATTTCGGAGATACGCAGTATTTT.

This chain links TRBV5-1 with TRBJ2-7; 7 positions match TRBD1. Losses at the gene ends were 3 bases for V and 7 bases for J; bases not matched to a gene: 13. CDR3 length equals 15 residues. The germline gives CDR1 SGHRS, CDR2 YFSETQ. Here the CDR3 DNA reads TGCGCCAGCAGCTCGCCGGGACAGAGGTTTGGGGAGCAGTACTTC. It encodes CASSSPGQRFGEQYF.

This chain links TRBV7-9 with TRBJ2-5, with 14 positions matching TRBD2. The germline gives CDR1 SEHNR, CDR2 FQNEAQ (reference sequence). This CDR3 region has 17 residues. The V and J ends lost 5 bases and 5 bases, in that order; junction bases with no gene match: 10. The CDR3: CASSTTRLAGGAETQYF. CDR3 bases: TGTGCCAGCAGCACGACCCGACTAGCGGGAGGGGCGGAGACCCAGTACTTC.

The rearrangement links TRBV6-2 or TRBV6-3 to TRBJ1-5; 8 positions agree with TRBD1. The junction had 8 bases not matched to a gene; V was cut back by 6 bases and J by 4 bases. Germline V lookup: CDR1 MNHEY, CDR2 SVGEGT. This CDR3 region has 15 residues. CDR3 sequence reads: CASSPGQEDNQPQHF. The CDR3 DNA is TGTGCCAGCAGCCCGGGACAGGAGGATAATCAGCCCCAGCATTTT.

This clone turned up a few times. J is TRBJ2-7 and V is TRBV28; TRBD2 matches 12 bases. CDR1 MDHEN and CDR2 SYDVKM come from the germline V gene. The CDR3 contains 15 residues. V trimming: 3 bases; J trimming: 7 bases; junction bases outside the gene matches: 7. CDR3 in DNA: TGTGCCAGCAGTTTTCGTGGACTAGCGGGATGGGAGCAGTACTTC. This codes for CASSFRGLAGWEQYF.

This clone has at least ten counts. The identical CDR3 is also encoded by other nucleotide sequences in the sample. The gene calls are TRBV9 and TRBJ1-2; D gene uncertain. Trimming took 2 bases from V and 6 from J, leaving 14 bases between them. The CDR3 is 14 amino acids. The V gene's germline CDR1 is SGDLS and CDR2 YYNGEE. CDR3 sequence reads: CASSVDEGANGYTF. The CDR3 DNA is TGTGCCAGCAGCGTCGACGAGGGTGCTAATGGCTACACCTTC.

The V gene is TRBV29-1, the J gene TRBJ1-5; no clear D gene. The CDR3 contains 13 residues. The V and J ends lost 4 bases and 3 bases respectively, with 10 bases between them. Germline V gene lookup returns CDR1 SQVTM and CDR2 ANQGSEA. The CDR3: CSVGGPDNQPQHF. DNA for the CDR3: TGCAGCGTTGGCGGGCCGGACAATCAGCCCCAGCATTTT.

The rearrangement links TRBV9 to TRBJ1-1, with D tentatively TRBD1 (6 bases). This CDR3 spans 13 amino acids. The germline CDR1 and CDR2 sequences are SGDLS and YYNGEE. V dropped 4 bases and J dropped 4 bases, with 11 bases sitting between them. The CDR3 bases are TGTGCCAGCAGCCCGACAGGCAGCACTGAAGCTTTCTTT. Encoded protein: CASSPTGSTEAFF.

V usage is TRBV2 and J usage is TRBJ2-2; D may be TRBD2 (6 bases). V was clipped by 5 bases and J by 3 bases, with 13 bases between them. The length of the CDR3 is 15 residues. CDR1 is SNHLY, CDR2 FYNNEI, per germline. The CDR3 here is CASSPLGGDTGELFF. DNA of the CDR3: TGTGCCAGCAGTCCCCTCGGCGGGGACACCGGGGAGCTGTTTTTT. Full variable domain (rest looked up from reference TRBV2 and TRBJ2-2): EPEVTQTPSHQVTQMGQEVILRCVPISNHLYFYWYRQILGQKVEFLVSFYNNEISEKSEIFDDQFSVERPDGSNFTLKIRSTKLEDSAMYFCASSPLGGDTGELFFGEGSRLTVL.

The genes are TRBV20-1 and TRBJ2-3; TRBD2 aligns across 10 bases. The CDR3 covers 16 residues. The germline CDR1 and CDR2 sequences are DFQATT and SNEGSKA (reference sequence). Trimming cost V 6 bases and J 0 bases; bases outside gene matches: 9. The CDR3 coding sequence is TGCAGTGCCAGTACTCTAGCGGGGGATAGCACAGATACGCAGTATTTT. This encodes CSASTLAGDSTDTQYF.

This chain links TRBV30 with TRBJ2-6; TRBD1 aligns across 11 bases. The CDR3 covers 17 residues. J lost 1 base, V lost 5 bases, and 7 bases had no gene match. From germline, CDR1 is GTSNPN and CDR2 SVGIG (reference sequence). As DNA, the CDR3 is TGTGCCTGGTCGCTAGGACAGGGGGCTTCTGGGGCCAACGTCCTGACTTTC. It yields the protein CAWSLGQGASGANVLTF.

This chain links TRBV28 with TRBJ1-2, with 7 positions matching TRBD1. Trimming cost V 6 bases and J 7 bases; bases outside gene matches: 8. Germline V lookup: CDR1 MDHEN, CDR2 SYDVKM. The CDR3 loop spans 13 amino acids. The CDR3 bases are TGTGCCAGCAGCTCAGCTCAGGGGGGTGGCTACACCTTC. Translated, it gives CASSSAQGGGYTF.

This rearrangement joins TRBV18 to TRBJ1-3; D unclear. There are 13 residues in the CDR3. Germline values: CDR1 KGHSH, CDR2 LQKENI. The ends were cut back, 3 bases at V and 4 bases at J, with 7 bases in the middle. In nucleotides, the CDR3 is TGTGCCAGCTCACCCGGGAGCGGAAACACCATATATTTT. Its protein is CASSPGSGNTIYF.